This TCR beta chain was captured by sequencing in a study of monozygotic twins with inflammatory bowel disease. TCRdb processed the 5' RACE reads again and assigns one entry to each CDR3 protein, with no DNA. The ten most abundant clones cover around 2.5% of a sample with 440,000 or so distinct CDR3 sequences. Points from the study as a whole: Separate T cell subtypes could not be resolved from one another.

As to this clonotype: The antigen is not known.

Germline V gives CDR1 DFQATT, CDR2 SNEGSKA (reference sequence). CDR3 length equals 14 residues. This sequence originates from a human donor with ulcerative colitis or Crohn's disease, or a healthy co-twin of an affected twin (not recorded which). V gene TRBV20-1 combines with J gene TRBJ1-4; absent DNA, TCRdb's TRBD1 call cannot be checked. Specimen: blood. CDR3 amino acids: CSAAGQGRGEKLFF.